This T cell receptor (beta chain) was observed in a study of cytomegalovirus exposure and HLA in healthy donors. Study-level points and caveats: The authors later linked a missense DCLRE1C variant to TCR beta V- and J-gene trimming. Immune exposure information comprised only CMV serostatus. Rates of TCR association differed by HLA locus in a later analysis, with DRB1 highest and HLA-C lowest.

A note on this clone: The antigen is not known.

It was with 60 Vbeta and 13 Jbeta primers that the PCR ran. The method was immunoSEQ multiplex PCR; TCRdb's version includes in-frame clones alone and lacks a portion of them. The table has some 160,000 clones, about 86% seen once; the top ten hold roughly 1.8%. Germline CDR1 and CDR2: SEHNR and FQNEAQ (reference sequence). The CDR3 has 11 amino acids. V lost 7 bases, J lost 2 bases, and 5 bases lay in between. The specimen was PBMCs. The TCR was taken from a young woman in good health and CMV-seronegative. V usage is TRBV7-9 and J usage is TRBJ1-1; no clear D. The CDR3 reads CASTQNTEAFF. In nucleotides, the CDR3 is TGTGCCAGCACCCAAAACACTGAAGCTTTCTTT. The whole variable domain, filled in from reference TRBV7-9 and TRBJ1-1, reads DTGVSQNPRHKITKRGQNVTFRCDPISEHNRLYWYRQTLGQGPEFLTYFQNEAQLEKSRLLSDRFSAERPKGSFSTLEIQRTEQGDSAMYLCASTQNTEAFFGQGTRLTVV.